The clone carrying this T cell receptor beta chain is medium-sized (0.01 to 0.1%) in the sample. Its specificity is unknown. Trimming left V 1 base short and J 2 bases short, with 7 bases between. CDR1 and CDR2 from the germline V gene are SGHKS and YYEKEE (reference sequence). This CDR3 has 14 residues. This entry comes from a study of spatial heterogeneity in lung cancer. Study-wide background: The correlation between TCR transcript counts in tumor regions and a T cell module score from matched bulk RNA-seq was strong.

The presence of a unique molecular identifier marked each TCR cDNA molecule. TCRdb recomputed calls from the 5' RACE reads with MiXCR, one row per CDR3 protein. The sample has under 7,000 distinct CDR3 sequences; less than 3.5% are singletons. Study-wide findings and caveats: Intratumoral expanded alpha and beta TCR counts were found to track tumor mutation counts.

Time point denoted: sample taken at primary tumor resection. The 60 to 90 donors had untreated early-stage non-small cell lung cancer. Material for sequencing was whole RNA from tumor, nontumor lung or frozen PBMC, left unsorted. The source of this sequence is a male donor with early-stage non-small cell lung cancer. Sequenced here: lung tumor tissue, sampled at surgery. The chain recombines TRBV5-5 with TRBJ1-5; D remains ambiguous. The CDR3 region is CASSLYGGNQPQHF. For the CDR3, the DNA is TGTGCCAGCAGCTTGTACGGAGGCAATCAGCCCCAGCATTTT.